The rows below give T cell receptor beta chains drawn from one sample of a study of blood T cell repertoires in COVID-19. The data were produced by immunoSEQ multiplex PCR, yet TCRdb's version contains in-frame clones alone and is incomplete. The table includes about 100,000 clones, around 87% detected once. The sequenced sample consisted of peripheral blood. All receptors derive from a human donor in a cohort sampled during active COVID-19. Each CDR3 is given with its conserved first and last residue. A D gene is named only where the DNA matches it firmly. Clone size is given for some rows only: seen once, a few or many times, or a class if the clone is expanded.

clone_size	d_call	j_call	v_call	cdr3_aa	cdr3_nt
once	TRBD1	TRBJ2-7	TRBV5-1	CASSAPGTGISYEQYF	TGCGCCAGCAGCGCGCCCGGGACAGGAATTTCCTACGAGCAGTACTTC
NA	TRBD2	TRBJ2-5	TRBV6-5	CASTSQAGAIETQYF	TGTGCCAGCACCTCACAAGCGGGGGCTATTGAGACCCAGTACTTC
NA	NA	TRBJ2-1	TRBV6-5	CASSYMAVLYNEQFF	TGTGCCAGCAGTTACATGGCGGTCCTATACAATGAGCAGTTCTTC
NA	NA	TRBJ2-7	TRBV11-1	CASSSFILAYEQYF	TGTGCCAGCAGCTCCTTCATACTGGCCTACGAGCAGTACTTC
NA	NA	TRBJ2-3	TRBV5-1	CASGLQGSRDTQYF	TGCGCCAGCGGGTTACAGGGAAGTAGAGATACGCAGTATTTT
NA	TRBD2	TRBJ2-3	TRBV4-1	CASSPRTSGVDTQYF	TGCGCCAGCAGCCCACGGACTAGCGGAGTCGATACGCAGTATTTT
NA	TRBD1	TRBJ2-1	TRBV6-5	CASSYSQGGGFWQFF	TGTGCCAGCAGTTACTCGCAAGGGGGCGGGTTTTGGCAGTTCTTC
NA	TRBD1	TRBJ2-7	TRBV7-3	CASTRARGTYEQYF	TGTGCCAGCACTCGGGCCAGGGGGACCTACGAGCAGTACTTC
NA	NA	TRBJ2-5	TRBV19	CASTSGGGGETQYF	TGTGCCAGTACTTCCGGCGGGGGCGGGGAGACCCAGTACTTC
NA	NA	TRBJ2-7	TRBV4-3	CASSQWLGRTYEQYF	TGCGCCAGCAGCCAATGGCTAGGTCGGACCTACGAGCAGTACTTC
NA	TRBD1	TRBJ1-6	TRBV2	CASSDPGQVYNSPLHF	TGTGCCAGCAGTGACCCGGGACAGGTGTATAATTCACCCCTCCACTTT
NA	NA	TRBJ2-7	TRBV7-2	CASSLDRVSYEQYF	TGTGCCAGCAGCTTAGACAGGGTCTCCTACGAGCAGTACTTC
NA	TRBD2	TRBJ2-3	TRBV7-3	CASSSSGRGNTQYF	TGTGCCAGCAGCTCTAGCGGGAGAGGAAATACGCAGTATTTT
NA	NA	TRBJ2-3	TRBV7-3	CASSPEARGGTDTQYF	TGTGCCAGCAGCCCAGAAGCGAGAGGTGGGACAGATACGCAGTATTTT
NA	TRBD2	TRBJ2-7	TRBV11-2	CASSWSGAGYEQYF	TGTGCCAGCAGTTGGAGCGGGGCCGGCTACGAGCAGTACTTC
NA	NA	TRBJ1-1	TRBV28	CASSFHNSLTEAFF	TGTGCCAGCAGTTTTCATAACAGCCTTACTGAAGCTTTCTTT
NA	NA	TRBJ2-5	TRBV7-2	CASSPRTDKETQYF	TGTGCCAGCAGCCCCCGGACAGATAAAGAGACCCAGTACTTC
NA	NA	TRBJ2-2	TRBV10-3	CAISGRVNGRVTGELFF	TGTGCCATCAGTGGAAGAGTGAATGGCAGGGTCACCGGGGAGCTGTTTTTT
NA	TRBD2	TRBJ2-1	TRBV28	CASTGDSGNNEQFF	TGTGCCAGCACCGGGGATAGCGGGAACAATGAGCAGTTCTTC
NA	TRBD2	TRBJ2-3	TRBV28	CASSRSSSGMADTQYF	TGTGCCAGCAGTAGGAGTTCTAGCGGGATGGCAGATACGCAGTATTTT
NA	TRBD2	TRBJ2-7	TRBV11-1	CASSTEVSGRAYEQYF	TGTGCCAGCAGCACCGAGGTCAGCGGGAGGGCCTACGAGCAGTACTTC
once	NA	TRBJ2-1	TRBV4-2	CASSPEGGRNEQFF	TGTGCCAGCAGCCCTGAGGGCGGACGCAATGAGCAGTTCTTC
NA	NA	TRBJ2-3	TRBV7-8	CASSHRVTDTQYF	TGTGCCAGCAGCCACCGAGTAACAGATACGCAGTATTTT
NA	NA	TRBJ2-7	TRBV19	CASSPRTGTYEQYF	TGTGCCAGTAGCCCCCGGACGGGAACCTACGAGCAGTACTTC
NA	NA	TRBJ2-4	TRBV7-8	CASSLAALNIAKNIQYF	TGTGCCAGCAGCTTAGCTGCACTTAATATAGCCAAAAACATTCAGTACTTC
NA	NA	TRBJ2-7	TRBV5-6	CASSWGPGQSSYEQYF	TGTGCCAGCAGCTGGGGCCCTGGGCAGTCCTCCTACGAGCAGTACTTC
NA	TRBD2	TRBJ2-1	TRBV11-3	CASSLGGGRGHNEQFF	TGTGCCAGCAGCTTAGGGGGTGGGAGGGGACACAATGAGCAGTTCTTC
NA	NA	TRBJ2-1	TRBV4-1	CASSQVVGDLGNEQFF	TGCGCCAGCAGCCAAGTAGTGGGAGATCTCGGCAATGAGCAGTTCTTC
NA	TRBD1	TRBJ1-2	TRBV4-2	CASSQYRGQDYGYTF	TGTGCCAGCAGCCAATACAGGGGGCAGGACTATGGCTACACCTTC
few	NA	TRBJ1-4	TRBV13	CASSWRGPINEKLFF	TGTGCCAGCAGCTGGCGGGGGCCCATTAATGAAAAACTGTTTTTT
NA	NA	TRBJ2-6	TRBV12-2	CARRREGVDSGANVLTF	TGTGCAAGGCGACGGGAGGGAGTCGACTCTGGGGCCAACGTCCTGACTTTC
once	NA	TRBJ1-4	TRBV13	CASRVAANNEKLFF	TGTGCCAGCAGGGTTGCCGCTAATAATGAAAAACTGTTTTTT
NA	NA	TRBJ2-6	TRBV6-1	CASSEAQGGANVLTF	TGTGCCAGCAGTGAAGCGCAGGGTGGGGCCAACGTCCTGACTTTC
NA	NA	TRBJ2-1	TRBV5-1	CASSQENYNEQFF	TGCGCCAGCAGCCAGGAAAACTACAATGAGCAGTTCTTC
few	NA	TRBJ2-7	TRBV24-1	CATSDPSGSSYEQYF	TGTGCCACCAGTGATCCCAGCGGAAGCTCCTACGAGCAGTACTTC
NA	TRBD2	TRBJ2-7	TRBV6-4	CASSDPGLAGGHREQYF	TGTGCCAGCAGTGATCCGGGACTAGCGGGAGGGCATCGAGAGCAGTACTTC
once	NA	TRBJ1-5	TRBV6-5	CASRRTEGQPQHF	TGTGCCAGCAGACGGACGGAGGGACAGCCCCAGCATTTT
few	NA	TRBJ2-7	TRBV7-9	CASSPSSYEQYF	TGTGCCAGCAGCCCGAGCTCCTACGAGCAGTACTTC
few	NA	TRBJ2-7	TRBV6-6	CASSLPTGTYEQYF	TGTGCCAGCAGTTTACCGACAGGAACCTACGAGCAGTACTTC
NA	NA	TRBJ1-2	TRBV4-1	CASSPPGLDHYGYTF	TGCGCCAGCAGCCCCCCGGGTCTTGACCACTATGGCTACACCTTC
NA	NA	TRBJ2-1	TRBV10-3	CAIRDSYNEQFF	TGTGCCATCCGGGACTCCTACAATGAGCAGTTCTTC
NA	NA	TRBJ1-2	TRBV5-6	CASSSPARELNYGYTF	TGTGCCAGCAGCTCCCCAGCCAGGGAACTTAACTATGGCTACACCTTC
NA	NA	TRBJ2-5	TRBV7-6	CASSSEGGGPLETQYF	TGTGCCAGCAGCTCGGAAGGGGGAGGGCCACTAGAGACCCAGTACTTC
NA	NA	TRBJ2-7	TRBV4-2	CASSQLLGSYEQYF	TGTGCCAGCAGCCAATTGCTAGGCTCCTACGAGCAGTACTTC
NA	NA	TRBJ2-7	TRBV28	CASSPATGRSYEQYF	TGTGCCAGCAGTCCAGCAACAGGGAGATCCTACGAGCAGTACTTC
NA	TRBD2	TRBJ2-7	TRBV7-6	CASSPGLAGGLAHEQYF	TGTGCCAGCAGCCCGGGACTAGCGGGAGGGTTGGCCCACGAGCAGTACTTC
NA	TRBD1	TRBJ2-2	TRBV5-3	CARSFGQGSRSGELFF	TGTGCCAGAAGCTTTGGACAGGGAAGCCGCTCTGGGGAGCTGTTTTTT
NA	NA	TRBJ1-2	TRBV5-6	CASSLGRGGYGYTF	TGTGCCAGCAGCTTGGGCCGCGGAGGCTATGGCTACACCTTC
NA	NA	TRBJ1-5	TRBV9	CASSGPSGQPQHF	TGTGCCAGCAGCGGTCCCTCCGGGCAGCCCCAGCATTTT